This TCR delta chain derives from a study of γδ T cells in repeated Plasmodium falciparum infection. Regarding the study as a whole: Compared with Australian children, Malian Vdelta2-negative repertoires seemed more clonal, less diverse, less shared. In Vdelta2-negative, largely Vdelta1+, gammadelta repertoires, repeated controlled infections appeared to drive clonal selection waves.

Flow sorting of PBMC yielded separate Vgamma9/Vdelta2+ and Vdelta2-negative gammadelta T cell populations for bulk repertoire analysis. Both TRG and TRD chains were sequenced from each sorted sample. TCRdb made new clone calls on the multiplex PCR reads using CATT. The sample shows about 93,000 delta-chain clones, approximately 1% of them seen only once. This clone was detected a few times. Its specificity is unknown. The TCRdb record carries a much larger clone's protein, which differs from this DNA's translation at residue 13; a read error is the likely cause, and the protein listed here is the DNA translation. V dropped 3 bases and J dropped 3; count of bases not matched to a gene: 16. The germline V gene encodes CDR1 GEAIGNYY and CDR2 EKD. The CDR3 contains 18 residues.

V gene TRDV2 combines with J gene TRDJ1, with 9 nucleotides matching TRDD3. Here the J gene was assigned by germline matching of the DNA, as TCRdb has none. This sequence was found in a pool of human donors (malaria-infected and uninfected, not separated). Sequencing was performed on gamma-delta T cells from blood. The CDR3 protein is CACDGIETLGDYADKLIF. CDR3 nucleotides: TGTGCCTGTGACGGAATCGAAACACTGGGGGACTACGCCGATAAACTCATCTTT.